What follows is one TCR beta chain and its context. Each CDR3 protein is one row after TCRdb ran MiXCR on the RT-PCR reads. The table has 400,000 to 650,000 distinct CDR3 sequences, 7.2% seen once; the top ten hold 10% to 15%. After removal of 6 bases from V and 4 bases from J, the junction contained 10 bases not matched to a gene. This CDR3 has 15 amino acids. Germline CDR1 MGHRA, CDR2 YSYEKL. This sample is drawn from a study of response to subunit inactivated influenza vaccine. This clonotype was sampled from a man between 50 and 69 years old who received an inactivated influenza vaccine. Sequenced here: PBMCs from blood, sampled 23 months after vaccination. This chain connects TRBV4-1 to TRBJ1-1; 8 bases fit TRBD1. CDR3 DNA sequence: TGCGCCAGCAGTAGCCAGGGGGCGGGTGGCACTGAAGCTTTCTTT. This translates into CASSSQGAGGTEAFF.